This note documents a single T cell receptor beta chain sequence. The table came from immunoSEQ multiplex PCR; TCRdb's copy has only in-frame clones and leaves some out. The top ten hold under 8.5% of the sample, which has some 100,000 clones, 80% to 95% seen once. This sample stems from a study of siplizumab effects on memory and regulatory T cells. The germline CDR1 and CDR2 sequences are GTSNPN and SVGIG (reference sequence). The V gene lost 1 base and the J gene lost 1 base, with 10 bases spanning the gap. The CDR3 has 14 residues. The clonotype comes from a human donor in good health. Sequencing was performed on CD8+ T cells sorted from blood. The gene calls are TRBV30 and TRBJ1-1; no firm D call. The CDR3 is CAWSAGIRNTEAFF. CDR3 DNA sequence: TGTGCCTGGAGTGCGGGCATTCGGAACACTGAAGCTTTCTTT. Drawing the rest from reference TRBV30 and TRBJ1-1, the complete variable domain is SQTIHQWPATLVQPVGSPLSLECTVEGTSNPNLYWYRQAAGRGLQLLFYSVGIGQISSEVPQNLSASRPQDRQFILSSKKLLLSDSGFYLCAWSAGIRNTEAFFGQGTRLTVV.